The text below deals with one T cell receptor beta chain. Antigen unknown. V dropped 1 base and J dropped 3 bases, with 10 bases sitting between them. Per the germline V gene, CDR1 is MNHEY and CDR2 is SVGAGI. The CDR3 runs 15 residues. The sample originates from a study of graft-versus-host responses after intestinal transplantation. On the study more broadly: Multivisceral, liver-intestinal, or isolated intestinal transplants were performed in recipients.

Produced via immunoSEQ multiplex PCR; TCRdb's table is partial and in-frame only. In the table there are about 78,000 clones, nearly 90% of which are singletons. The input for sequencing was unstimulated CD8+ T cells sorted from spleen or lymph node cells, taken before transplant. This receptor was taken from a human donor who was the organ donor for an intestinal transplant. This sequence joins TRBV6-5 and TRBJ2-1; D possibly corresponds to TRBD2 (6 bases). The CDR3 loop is CASSYLRGIYNEQFF. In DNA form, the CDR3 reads TGTGCCAGCAGTTACTTGCGGGGCATCTACAATGAGCAGTTCTTC.